This entry features one T cell receptor beta chain sequence. The data belong to a study of T cells after somatic rescue of genetic block. Trimming shortened V by 0 bases and J by 5 bases, and 9 bases separated the two germline ends. This CDR3 contains 14 residues. Germline CDR1 reads SGHRS; CDR2 reads YFSETQ. Libraries were prepared by immunoSEQ multiplex PCR; TCRdb keeps only in-frame clonotypes and omits some of them. The table lists about 88,000 clones, 80% to 90% of them singletons. Sequences were obtained from peripheral blood mononuclear cells (PBMCs). The rearrangement joins TRBV5-1 to TRBJ2-4; D remains unclear. This TCR was sampled from a woman between 18 and 29 years old. The CDR3: CASSLDSGENIQYF. The CDR3 coding sequence is TGCGCCAGCAGCTTGGATTCAGGCGAAAACATTCAGTACTTC.